This T cell receptor beta chain was captured by sequencing in a study of blood T cell repertoires in COVID-19. Study details: The analysed material was cDNA or gDNA that came from T cells, B-cell-depleted T cells, or PBMCs.

The germline CDR1 and CDR2 sequences are PRHDT and FYEKMQ (reference sequence). The CDR3 runs 14 residues. The germline V and J ends were trimmed by 2 bases and 8 bases, with 12 bases remaining between them. Cohorts were based on clinical histories the participants reported. In the original workflow: The authors estimated nucleated cell counts from reference gene primer amplification. The method was immunoSEQ multiplex PCR; TCRdb's version includes in-frame clones alone and lacks a portion of them. From that table come the V and J calls and clone size; the DNA was used to work out D and trimming. The sample includes some 250,000 clones, around 89% of them seen just once.

This receptor was taken from a man in his forties or fifties who had recovered from COVID-19. V is TRBV13 and J is TRBJ2-2; D may be TRBD1 (5 bases). The specimen sequenced was PBMCs or T cells enriched from blood (not recorded which). CDR3 DNA: TGTGCCAGCAGCTTAAAAGGGTCAGGGGGGGAGCTGTTTTTT. Its protein product is CASSLKGSGGELFF.